Only a few counts were recorded for the clone carrying this TCR beta chain. Its matching antigen is unknown. The length of the CDR3 is 18 residues. Losses at the gene ends were 5 bases for V and 4 bases for J; bases not matched to a gene: 12. Germline loops: CDR1 SGHTA, CDR2 FQGNSA. The data were obtained in a study of beta chain features in type 1 diabetes. The sequenced template was cDNA made from the entire isolated RNA. The table came from immunoSEQ multiplex PCR; TCRdb's copy has only in-frame clones and leaves some out. The table has over 150,000 clones, roughly an eighth seen once. Study-level results: The study found fewer insertions and more deletions at VDJ junctions in type 1 diabetes patients. In the patient group, naive, central memory and Treg TCRB repertoires seemed more alike than in the healthy donor group.

Sorting with CD45RO/CCR7/CD25/CD127/CD95/CD27 yielded naive, central memory, regulatory and stem-like memory CD4+ cells. Every sorted population was more than 95% pure. The clonotype originates from a woman younger than 35 in good health. The V and J genes are TRBV7-2 and TRBJ2-2, with 11 positions matching TRBD2. The sample was central memory CD4+ T cells from blood. The CDR3 here is CASSHRGLAGGGTGELFF. CDR3 bases: TGTGCCAGCAGCCATAGGGGGCTAGCGGGAGGTGGCACCGGGGAGCTGTTTTTT.